The rows below give T cell receptor beta chains drawn from one sample of a study of T cell changes during pregnancy in multiple sclerosis. The repertoire was sequenced with immunoSEQ multiplex PCR; TCRdb's copy has only in-frame clones and lacks some. The sample contains tens of thousands of clones, about nine tenths of which appear only once. The input for sequencing was peripheral blood, taken in the third trimester of pregnancy. The origin of the receptors is a female donor in good health, enrolled as a control in a pregnancy study. The CDR3 runs from the conserved cysteine through the conserved F or W. D genes are given only for firm matches. Size tells how often a clone was seen (once, few, many) or the class of an expanded clone, and some rows leave it out.

J gene: TRBJ1-2; clone size: once; CDR3 length: 15; D gene: -; V gene: TRBV5-6; CDR3 DNA: TGTGCCAGCAGCTTGGGTCCAGTTGCTAACTATGGCTACACCTTC; CDR3 protein: CASSLGPVANYGYTF
J gene: TRBJ2-1; clone size: -; CDR3 length: 16; D gene: TRBD2; V gene: TRBV7-2; CDR3 DNA: TGTGCCAGCAGCTTTTTTGGGCGGGGGGGCCGTAATGAGCAGTTCTTC; CDR3 protein: CASSFFGRGGRNEQFF
J gene: TRBJ1-2; clone size: -; CDR3 length: 14; D gene: TRBD1; V gene: TRBV7-8; CDR3 DNA: TGTGCCAGCAGCTTACAGGACAGGGACTATGGCTACACCTTC; CDR3 protein: CASSLQDRDYGYTF
J gene: TRBJ1-2; clone size: -; CDR3 length: 14; D gene: -; V gene: TRBV12-5; CDR3 DNA: TGTGCTAGTGGTCCCCTGACTGGGGGGTATGGCTACACCTTC; CDR3 protein: CASGPLTGGYGYTF
J gene: TRBJ2-2; clone size: -; CDR3 length: 16; D gene: TRBD2; V gene: TRBV5-1; CDR3 DNA: TGCGCCAGCAGCTCCGCCGGGGGGAGGGCCACCGGGGAGCTGTTTTTT; CDR3 protein: CASSSAGGRATGELFF
J gene: TRBJ2-1; clone size: -; CDR3 length: 17; D gene: TRBD1; V gene: TRBV19; CDR3 DNA: TGTGCCAGTAGTATTTCACCCCAGGGACAGCTCTACAATGAGCAGTTCTTC; CDR3 protein: CASSISPQGQLYNEQFF
J gene: TRBJ2-7; clone size: -; CDR3 length: 16; D gene: TRBD2; V gene: TRBV6-1; CDR3 DNA: TGTGCCAGCAGTGTTGGTCTAGCGGGGGGGATCTACGAGCAGTACTTC; CDR3 protein: CASSVGLAGGIYEQYF
J gene: TRBJ2-3; clone size: -; CDR3 length: 17; D gene: TRBD2; V gene: TRBV6-1; CDR3 DNA: TGTGCCAGCAGTGGCAGTGGGACTAGCGGGAGTCCTGATACGCAGTATTTT; CDR3 protein: CASSGSGTSGSPDTQYF
J gene: TRBJ1-5; clone size: -; CDR3 length: 13; D gene: -; V gene: TRBV19; CDR3 DNA: TGTGCCAGTAGTGAGGGCGGGGGGCAGCCCCAGCATTTT; CDR3 protein: CASSEGGGQPQHF
J gene: TRBJ2-1; clone size: -; CDR3 length: 15; D gene: TRBD2; V gene: TRBV5-1; CDR3 DNA: TGCGCCAGCAGCTTGAAAGCGGGGGGGTACAATGAGCAGTTCTTC; CDR3 protein: CASSLKAGGYNEQFF
J gene: TRBJ2-1; clone size: -; CDR3 length: 14; D gene: -; V gene: TRBV9; CDR3 DNA: TGTGCCAGCAGCCGCCCGGGCGGGTTCGATGAGCAGTTCTTC; CDR3 protein: CASSRPGGFDEQFF
J gene: TRBJ1-1; clone size: few; CDR3 length: 19; D gene: -; V gene: TRBV12-5; CDR3 DNA: TGTGCTAGTGGTTTGGCCGGGGGAGGGCCGCGGGGCTGGTTCCCTGAAGCTTTCTTT; CDR3 protein: CASGLAGGGPRGWFPEAFF
J gene: TRBJ2-2; clone size: once; CDR3 length: 16; D gene: -; V gene: TRBV19; CDR3 DNA: TGTGCCAGTAGGGGACAAGGACATATACGTGCCGGGGAGCTGTTTTTT; CDR3 protein: CASRGQGHIRAGELFF
J gene: TRBJ1-3; clone size: -; CDR3 length: 13; D gene: -; V gene: TRBV29-1; CDR3 DNA: TGCAGCGTTGAGTCAGGGACTGGAAACACCATATATTTT; CDR3 protein: CSVESGTGNTIYF
J gene: TRBJ1-4; clone size: -; CDR3 length: 14; D gene: -; V gene: TRBV10-3; CDR3 DNA: TGTGCCATCAGTGATAAATCGTCTGATGAAAAACTGTTTTTT; CDR3 protein: CAISDKSSDEKLFF
J gene: TRBJ1-4; clone size: once; CDR3 length: 17; D gene: TRBD1; V gene: TRBV11-2; CDR3 DNA: TGTGCCAGCAGCTTAAACCCGGGACAGTACCCTAATGAAAAACTGTTTTTT; CDR3 protein: CASSLNPGQYPNEKLFF
J gene: TRBJ2-7; clone size: -; CDR3 length: 13; D gene: -; V gene: TRBV6-5; CDR3 DNA: TGTGCCAGCAGGGTAGGCAGACTCTACGAGCAGTACTTC; CDR3 protein: CASRVGRLYEQYF
J gene: TRBJ1-3; clone size: -; CDR3 length: 14; D gene: -; V gene: TRBV2; CDR3 DNA: TGTGCCAGCAGTGAAGAACACCTTGGAAACACCATATATTTT; CDR3 protein: CASSEEHLGNTIYF
J gene: TRBJ2-1; clone size: -; CDR3 length: 15; D gene: -; V gene: TRBV4-1; CDR3 DNA: TGCGCCAGCAGCCAAGATCCAGGGCGGGGCAATGAGCAGTTCTTC; CDR3 protein: CASSQDPGRGNEQFF
J gene: TRBJ2-5; clone size: once; CDR3 length: 13; D gene: TRBD1; V gene: TRBV9; CDR3 DNA: TGTGCCAGCAGCGAGACAGGGGAAGAGACCCAGTACTTC; CDR3 protein: CASSETGEETQYF
J gene: TRBJ2-7; clone size: -; CDR3 length: 12; D gene: -; V gene: TRBV5-4; CDR3 DNA: TGTGCCAGCAGCCCCCCAGGCGGGGAGCAGTACTTC; CDR3 protein: CASSPPGGEQYF
J gene: TRBJ1-1; clone size: -; CDR3 length: 17; D gene: -; V gene: TRBV18; CDR3 DNA: TGTGCCAGCTCACCCCCCTTTGGAGGGCAAAGAGCGACTGAAGCTTTCTTT; CDR3 protein: CASSPPFGGQRATEAFF
J gene: TRBJ1-6; clone size: -; CDR3 length: 14; D gene: -; V gene: TRBV6-6; CDR3 DNA: TGTGCCAGCAGCTTCAGACAGTATAATTCACCCCTCCACTTT; CDR3 protein: CASSFRQYNSPLHF
J gene: TRBJ2-7; clone size: -; CDR3 length: 11; D gene: -; V gene: TRBV28; CDR3 DNA: TGTGCCAGCAGGTACAGGTACGAGCAGTACTTC; CDR3 protein: CASRYRYEQYF
J gene: TRBJ1-1; clone size: -; CDR3 length: 14; D gene: -; V gene: TRBV5-6; CDR3 DNA: TGTGCCAGCACCCCTCCGGGCGGGGGTCCTGAAGCTTTCTTT; CDR3 protein: CASTPPGGGPEAFF
J gene: TRBJ2-7; clone size: -; CDR3 length: 16; D gene: -; V gene: TRBV2; CDR3 DNA: TGTGCCAGCAGTGGAACCCCTAGCGACCCCCGGGACGAGCAGTACTTC; CDR3 protein: CASSGTPSDPRDEQYF
J gene: TRBJ2-2; clone size: -; CDR3 length: 13; D gene: -; V gene: TRBV29-1; CDR3 DNA: TGCAGCGTTCGCCAGGGTAGCACCGGGGAGCTGTTTTTT; CDR3 protein: CSVRQGSTGELFF
J gene: TRBJ2-3; clone size: -; CDR3 length: 15; D gene: -; V gene: TRBV9; CDR3 DNA: TGTGCCAGCAGCGTAGAAGGGGTCGGCACAGATACGCAGTATTTT; CDR3 protein: CASSVEGVGTDTQYF
J gene: TRBJ2-1; clone size: once; CDR3 length: 11; D gene: -; V gene: TRBV20-1; CDR3 DNA: TGCAGTGCTAGGACGACGGCTGCGGAGTTCTTC; CDR3 protein: CSARTTAAEFF
J gene: TRBJ2-3; clone size: -; CDR3 length: 14; D gene: TRBD2; V gene: TRBV27; CDR3 DNA: TGTGCCAGCAGTTGGACTAGCGGGACAGATACGCAGTATTTT; CDR3 protein: CASSWTSGTDTQYF
J gene: TRBJ1-1; clone size: -; CDR3 length: 14; D gene: TRBD1; V gene: TRBV18; CDR3 DNA: TGTGCCAGCTCACTTCAGGACAGGGGCACTGAAGCTTTCTTT; CDR3 protein: CASSLQDRGTEAFF
J gene: TRBJ1-1; clone size: -; CDR3 length: 14; D gene: -; V gene: TRBV6-5; CDR3 DNA: TGTGCCAGCACAGTTACAAGGGGGAACACTGAAGCTTTCTTT; CDR3 protein: CASTVTRGNTEAFF
J gene: TRBJ2-7; clone size: -; CDR3 length: 14; D gene: TRBD1; V gene: TRBV15; CDR3 DNA: TGTGCCACCAGCAGGAACAGGGGCGCCTACGAGCAGTACTTC; CDR3 protein: CATSRNRGAYEQYF
J gene: TRBJ2-2; clone size: -; CDR3 length: 14; D gene: TRBD1; V gene: TRBV10-2; CDR3 DNA: TGCGCCAGCATCGACAGGGTTTTAGCCGGGGAGCTGTTTTTT; CDR3 protein: CASIDRVLAGELFF
J gene: TRBJ1-2; clone size: -; CDR3 length: 15; D gene: TRBD1; V gene: TRBV30; CDR3 DNA: TGTGCCTGGAGGCGGGACAGGGCGATGTCCTATGGCTACACCTTC; CDR3 protein: CAWRRDRAMSYGYTF
J gene: TRBJ2-7; clone size: few; CDR3 length: 13; D gene: TRBD1; V gene: TRBV19; CDR3 DNA: TGTGCCACGAAAGGGACAGGAACCTACGAGCAGTACTTC; CDR3 protein: CATKGTGTYEQYF
J gene: TRBJ2-1; clone size: -; CDR3 length: 14; D gene: -; V gene: TRBV5-4; CDR3 DNA: TGTGCCAGCAGCTTTTACGAGCGCCCGGGGGAGCAGTTCTTC; CDR3 protein: CASSFYERPGEQFF
J gene: TRBJ1-2; clone size: -; CDR3 length: 13; D gene: -; V gene: TRBV29-1; CDR3 DNA: TGCGACGGGTGCAGACTGAGTCGGGGGGGCTACACCTTC; CDR3 protein: CDGCRLSRGGYTF
J gene: TRBJ1-2; clone size: -; CDR3 length: 13; D gene: TRBD1; V gene: TRBV6-1; CDR3 DNA: TGTGCCAGCATTACAGGGGCGGCCTATGGCTACACCTTC; CDR3 protein: CASITGAAYGYTF
J gene: TRBJ2-7; clone size: -; CDR3 length: 13; D gene: -; V gene: TRBV28; CDR3 DNA: TGTGCCAGCCAGGGGCCGTCCTACTACGAGCAGTACTTC; CDR3 protein: CASQGPSYYEQYF
J gene: TRBJ1-5; clone size: -; CDR3 length: 14; D gene: TRBD1; V gene: TRBV19; CDR3 DNA: TGTGCCAGTAGGACGACAGGGGGGAATCAGCCCCAGCATTTT; CDR3 protein: CASRTTGGNQPQHF
J gene: TRBJ1-4; clone size: -; CDR3 length: 19; D gene: TRBD1; V gene: TRBV23-1; CDR3 DNA: TGCGCCAGCAGTCACAGGTCAGGGGGCGATATGGAGAATGACGGAAAACTGTTTTTT; CDR3 protein: CASSHRSGGDMENDGKLFF
J gene: TRBJ1-2; clone size: once; CDR3 length: 15; D gene: -; V gene: TRBV25-1; CDR3 DNA: TGTGCCAGCAGTGAATCGGACGAGGGAGGAAATGGCTACACCTTC; CDR3 protein: CASSESDEGGNGYTF
J gene: TRBJ1-2; clone size: few; CDR3 length: 14; D gene: -; V gene: TRBV7-9; CDR3 DNA: TGTGCCAGCAGCTTAGCCCCCGGGTTTGGTGGCTACACCTTC; CDR3 protein: CASSLAPGFGGYTF
J gene: TRBJ1-2; clone size: few; CDR3 length: 15; D gene: TRBD1; V gene: TRBV6-1; CDR3 DNA: TGTGCCAGCAGGACCCTCGACAGGGTGGATTATGGCTACACCTTC; CDR3 protein: CASRTLDRVDYGYTF
J gene: TRBJ1-6; clone size: -; CDR3 length: 17; D gene: -; V gene: TRBV7-9; CDR3 DNA: TGTGCCAGCAGCTTAGCTCTTGGAGGAAGGTATAATTCACCCCTCCACTTT; CDR3 protein: CASSLALGGRYNSPLHF
J gene: TRBJ1-3; clone size: -; CDR3 length: 13; D gene: -; V gene: TRBV6-1; CDR3 DNA: TGTGCCAGCCGACAGAGCTCTGGAAACACCATATATTTT; CDR3 protein: CASRQSSGNTIYF
J gene: TRBJ1-1; clone size: -; CDR3 length: 14; D gene: -; V gene: TRBV4-2; CDR3 DNA: TGTGCCAGCAGCTTGGAGACAGCGAACACTGAAGCTTTCTTT; CDR3 protein: CASSLETANTEAFF
J gene: TRBJ2-7; clone size: -; CDR3 length: 15; D gene: -; V gene: TRBV6-6; CDR3 DNA: TGTGCCAGCAGTCCAGCAGGGACTGCAGCCGACGGGCAGTACTTC; CDR3 protein: CASSPAGTAADGQYF